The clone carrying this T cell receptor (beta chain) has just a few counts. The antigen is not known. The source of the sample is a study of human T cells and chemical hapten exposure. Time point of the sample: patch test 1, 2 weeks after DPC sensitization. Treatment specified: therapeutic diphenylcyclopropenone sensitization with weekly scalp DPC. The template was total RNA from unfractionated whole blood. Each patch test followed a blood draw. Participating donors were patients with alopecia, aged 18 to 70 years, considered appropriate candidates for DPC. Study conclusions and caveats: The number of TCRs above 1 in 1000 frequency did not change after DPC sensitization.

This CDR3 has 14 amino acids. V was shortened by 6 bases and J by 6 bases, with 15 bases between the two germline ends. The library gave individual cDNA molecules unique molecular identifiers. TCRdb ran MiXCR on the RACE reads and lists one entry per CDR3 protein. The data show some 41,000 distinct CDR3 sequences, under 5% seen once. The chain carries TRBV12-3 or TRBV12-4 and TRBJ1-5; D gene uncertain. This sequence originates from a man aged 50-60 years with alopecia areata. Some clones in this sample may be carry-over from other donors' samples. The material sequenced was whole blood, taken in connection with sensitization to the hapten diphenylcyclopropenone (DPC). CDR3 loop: CASSRRGGSQPQHF. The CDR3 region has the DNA TGTGCCAGCAGCCGACGGGGAGGAAGTCAGCCCCAGCATTTT.